Sequencing of this TCR beta chain was carried out in a study of blood T cell repertoires in COVID-19. Across the study: T cells, B-cell-depleted T cells, or PBMCs provided the cDNA or gDNA that served as material.

The study drew participants aged about 18 to 95 years from 20 to 30 US areas. V shed 1 base and J 4 bases; nucleotides not matched to a gene: 9. Germline V gene data show CDR1 as KGHSH and CDR2 as LQKENI. CDR3 length equals 16 residues. The table came from immunoSEQ multiplex PCR; TCRdb's copy has only in-frame clones and leaves some out. The profile shows about 220,000 clones, around 90% of them singletons. The chain carries TRBV18 and TRBJ2-7; 8 nucleotides match TRBD1. The receptor's source is a woman in her fifties or sixties with acute COVID-19. Sequencing was done on a sample of PBMCs or T cells enriched from blood (not recorded which). CDR3 sequence reads: CASSPLRGQGPYEQYF. CDR3 nucleotide sequence: TGTGCCAGCTCACCACTTCGCGGACAGGGACCGTACGAGCAGTACTTC.